This T cell receptor beta chain appears in the sequencing data of a study of blood T cell repertoires in COVID-19 (dated by TCRdb to the early 2020s). In the study overall: The collaborator samples originated in the United States, Italy and Spain and spanned the acute and convalescent phases of COVID-19. Samples were obtained from the ongoing ImmuneRACE study (first 160 participants) and from 1,254 subjects provided by 6 global collaborators. Subjects who had been exposed to COVID-19, were actively infected with it, or had recovered from it provided the deeply sampled blood TCRbeta repertoires that made up the dataset. Sample metadata almost always included a de-identified subject ID, COVID-19 status, age in years and sex. Where available, HLA class I and class II types were taken from metadata supplied by the sample provider and were not determined by assay-based typing. The prospective study material was composed of cDNA or gDNA derived from T cells, B-cell-depleted T cells, or PBMCs. The repertoires were released in a freely available public database meant as a resource for research on the immune response to SARS-CoV-2. Here is what the overall study found, with its caveats: Clinical and demographic metadata were provided uncurated, with the amount varying by source and participant.

A word on this clone: No cognate antigen has been identified for it. This may arise from a read error, as a much more abundant clone is one base away.

TCRbeta CDR3 regions were amplified from genomic DNA using the immunoSEQ Assay, a bias-controlled multiplex PCR. Concerning the study's data processing: Within the assay, amplification of reference gene primers was used to estimate how many nucleated cells each sample contained. To quantify the absolute abundance of each unique TCRbeta CDR3 rearrangement, sequence reads were collapsed and filtered. Productive Simpson clonality was computed per sample as the square root of Simpson's diversity index over productive rearrangements. The table was pulled from immuneACCESS by TCRdb, which kept in-frame rearrangements only. Such tables lose some clones; where checked, under half of the loss comes from unresolved V genes, and the rest has no known cause. That table is the source of V, J and clone size, and D and trimming were worked out from the DNA. In this sample the table shows about 87,000 clones, about 85% of which occur a single time. The leading ten clones occupy less than 4% of the sample.

The CDR3, from cysteine to phenylalanine, totals 14 residues. Only CDR3 DNA is held: 42 bases, read in frame from base 1. Relative to germline, V is 2 bases shorter and J is 5 bases shorter, with 11 bases between their ends. CDR1 and CDR2, looked up from the germline V gene (reference sequence), are SGHNT and YYREEE. In Seattle, one collaborating source enrolled patients while the infection was active and tracked those patients longitudinally over the course of disease. Collaborating institutions collected whole blood in K2EDTA tubes following their own protocols. For TCRbeta analysis, collaborators shipped samples as frozen whole blood, isolated PBMCs, or DNA extracted from either of those sample types.

This clonotype was sampled from a woman older than 75 with COVID-19, enrolled during active disease. The sequenced sample was peripheral blood. The chain is assembled from TRBV5-4 and TRBJ1-5; D gene: possibly TRBD1, on 5 matching bases. Read as DNA, the sequence is TGTGCCAGCAGCTTAGGAGGGGACGATCAGCCCCAGCATTTT. It is translated as CASSLGGDDQPQHF.